These T cell receptor beta chains were read from a single sample in a study of persistence of HIV-infected CD4 T cells. For these TCRs, the target antigens are not known. Clones were read by immunoSEQ multiplex PCR, and TCRdb kept only the in-frame ones, dropping some. Found here are 30,000 to 45,000 clones, about 81% of them singletons; the top ten hold around 0.97%. Here the sequenced sample was cultured CD4+ T cells from PBMCs, taken from a patient who received antiretroviral therapy. The source is an adult with HIV. The donor label of this sample is uncertain. CDR3s include the opening cysteine and the closing phenylalanine or tryptophan. A D gene is named only where the DNA matches it firmly. Clone size is given for some rows only: seen once, a few or many times, or a class if the clone is expanded.

size,V,J,D,DNA,CDR3
.,TRBV7-6,TRBJ2-5,.,TGTGCCAGCAGCCTCGAACGAGAGACCCAGTACTTC,CASSLERETQYF
.,TRBV5-5,TRBJ2-5,.,TGTGCCAGCAGCCCGATCGTTGAGGGGCAAGAGACCCAGTACTTC,CASSPIVEGQETQYF
.,TRBV29-1,TRBJ1-2,.,TGCAGCGTTGGTGACGGAGCTAAACCTATCTATGGCTACACCTTC,CSVGDGAKPIYGYTF
.,TRBV6-6,TRBJ2-1,.,TGTGCCAGCAGTTACCCAAGGACAGATACTAACAATGAGCAGTTCTTC,CASSYPRTDTNNEQFF
few,TRBV19,TRBJ1-2,.,TGTGCCAGTAGCCCAGGGATATGGTATGGCTACACCTTC,CASSPGIWYGYTF
.,TRBV15,TRBJ1-5,.,TGTGCCACCGAACTCGGCCTTCCCGGGAACAATCAGCCCCAGCATTTT,CATELGLPGNNQPQHF
.,TRBV30,TRBJ2-4,.,TGTGCCTGGGCCCCTCGGGTAGGGAACATTCAGTACTTC,CAWAPRVGNIQYF
few,TRBV5-8,TRBJ1-5,.,TGTGCCAGCAGCTTGGGGGCTGGAGTAAATCAGCCCCAGCATTTT,CASSLGAGVNQPQHF
.,TRBV7-9,TRBJ2-7,.,TGTGCCAGCAGCCCCCGACAGGACTCCTACGAGCAGTACTTC,CASSPRQDSYEQYF
.,TRBV29-1,TRBJ1-3,.,TGCAGCGCGGACATCTCTGGAAACACCATATATTTT,CSADISGNTIYF
.,TRBV30,TRBJ1-1,.,TGTGCCTGGAGTAGCCTAGCACCCAGCACTGAAGCTTTCTTT,CAWSSLAPSTEAFF
once,TRBV2,TRBJ2-1,.,TGTGCCAGCAGTGCACAGGGTATGAATGAGCAGTTCTTC,CASSAQGMNEQFF
.,TRBV19,TRBJ1-2,.,TGTGCCAGTAGTGAGACGACGCTGGTGGGCGGCTACACCTTC,CASSETTLVGGYTF
.,TRBV9,TRBJ2-3,.,TGTGCCAGCAGCTTCACTCAGGGAGGCACAGATACGCAGTATTTT,CASSFTQGGTDTQYF
once,TRBV6-6,TRBJ2-5,TRBD1,TGTGCCAGCAGTTACTCCCGGGACAGCCAGACCCAGTACTTC,CASSYSRDSQTQYF
.,TRBV10-3,TRBJ1-2,TRBD1,TGTGCCATCAGTGAGTCCCTAACAGGGGGCGTTGGCTACACCTTC,CAISESLTGGVGYTF
once,TRBV5-1,TRBJ2-2,.,TGCGCCAGCAGCTTGATCCAGGGTATCGGGGAGCTGTTTTTT,CASSLIQGIGELFF
few,TRBV2,TRBJ2-2,.,TGTGCCAGCTCGGTCCGACACAGAAACACCGGGGAGCTGTTTTTT,CASSVRHRNTGELFF
.,TRBV5-1,TRBJ2-1,.,TGCGCCAGCAGCTTGCAAGGGGACCAGGAATACAATGAGCAGTTCTTC,CASSLQGDQEYNEQFF
once,TRBV27,TRBJ2-2,.,TGTGCCAGCAGTTTCGGGGGGCTCACCGGGGAGCTGTTTTTT,CASSFGGLTGELFF
.,TRBV6-1,TRBJ2-1,.,TGTGCCAGCAGTGAACGGAACTCCTACAATGAGCAGTTCTTC,CASSERNSYNEQFF
.,TRBV23-1,TRBJ1-4,TRBD1,TGCGCCAGCAGTCAGGTACAGGGGGCCGCAGTTTCAACTAATGAAAAACTGTTTTTT,CASSQVQGAAVSTNEKLFF
.,TRBV6-6,TRBJ1-2,.,TGTGCCAGTGCAGGGTATGGCTATGGCTACACCTTC,CASAGYGYGYTF
few,TRBV7-8,TRBJ1-2,TRBD1,TGTGCCAGCAGTTTGACCCCTACAGGGGGGTATGGCTACACCTTC,CASSLTPTGGYGYTF
few,TRBV23-1,TRBJ2-1,.,TGCGCCAGCAGTCAATCGCGGGACTTTCCGAGCTCCTACAATGAGCAGTTCTTC,CASSQSRDFPSSYNEQFF
.,TRBV6-5,TRBJ1-5,TRBD1,TGTGCCAGCAGCAGGGGGACCAATCAGCCCCAGCATTTT,CASSRGTNQPQHF
.,TRBV7-6,TRBJ1-6,TRBD1,TGTGCCAGCAGCCCCGACCCCAGGGGGAGCTCCTATAATTCACCCCTCCACTTT,CASSPDPRGSSYNSPLHF
.,TRBV7-3,TRBJ2-1,TRBD2,TGTGCCAGCAGCTTAAAAACTAGCGGGGGGTCCAATGAGCAGTTCTTC,CASSLKTSGGSNEQFF
.,TRBV9,TRBJ2-3,.,TGTGCCAGCAGCGTAGCCATAGGGAAGGCAGATACGCAGTATTTT,CASSVAIGKADTQYF
.,TRBV5-4,TRBJ1-1,.,TGTGCCAGCAGCTTGGCCGGTACGCCGAACACTGAAGCTTTCTTT,CASSLAGTPNTEAFF
.,TRBV5-1,TRBJ2-2,.,TGCGCCAGCAGCCCCACGACTCTGAACACCGGGGAGCTGTTTTTT,CASSPTTLNTGELFF
.,TRBV29-1,TRBJ2-5,.,TGCAGCGTTAAGATACCTCAAGAGACCCAGTACTTC,CSVKIPQETQYF
.,TRBV6-5,TRBJ1-6,TRBD1,TGTGCCAGCAGAGAGAGGGGCAGGGGGGGAACACCCCTCCACTTT,CASRERGRGGTPLHF
.,TRBV5-4,TRBJ2-7,TRBD1,TGTGCCAGCAGCCGGACAGGTTCTAGCTCCTACGAGCAGTACTTC,CASSRTGSSSYEQYF
.,TRBV9,TRBJ1-3,.,TGTGCCAGCAGCGTAGCTCCGATCTCTGGAAACACCATATATTTT,CASSVAPISGNTIYF
.,TRBV19,TRBJ1-2,.,TGTGCCAGTAGATCGGACGGATATGGCTACACCTTC,CASRSDGYGYTF
.,TRBV5-1,TRBJ2-5,.,TGCGCCAGCAGCTTGGGACACCAGCAAGAGACCCAGTACTTC,CASSLGHQQETQYF
.,TRBV28,TRBJ1-1,TRBD1,TGTGCCAGCACCGGACAGGGGGCTGGGTCTGAAGCTTTCTTT,CASTGQGAGSEAFF
.,TRBV5-1,TRBJ1-2,.,TGCGCCAGCAGGCTAGACGGCCCAGGGGATGGCTACACCTTC,CASRLDGPGDGYTF
.,TRBV2,TRBJ2-7,.,TGTGCCAGCAGCCAGGATTCCTCCTACGAGCAGTACTTC,CASSQDSSYEQYF
.,TRBV3-1/TRBV3-2,TRBJ1-2,TRBD1,TGTGCCAGCAGCCAAGCCCAGGGACAGAGCTATGGCTACACCTTC,CASSQAQGQSYGYTF
.,TRBV15,TRBJ1-2,.,TGTGCCACCAGCAGAGGGACAGCCAACTATGGCTACACCTTC,CATSRGTANYGYTF
.,TRBV30,TRBJ1-1,.,TGTGCCTGGAGTGTACAGGGCGGAGAAGAGTATGGAGCTTTCTTT,CAWSVQGGEEYGAFF
.,TRBV24-1,TRBJ1-2,.,TGTGCCACCGAGTCGGGCTATGGCTACACCTTC,CATESGYGYTF
.,TRBV28,TRBJ1-2,.,TGTGCCAGCAGTTTGACAACTTCCCCTGGCTACACCTTC,CASSLTTSPGYTF
.,TRBV27,TRBJ1-6,.,TGTGCCAGCAGACTTGGGGAACAGAATTCACCCCTCCACTTT,CASRLGEQNSPLHF
few,TRBV12-3/TRBV12-4,TRBJ2-7,TRBD1,TGTGCCAGCAGTACCGGGACAGGGTCCGAGCAGTACTTC,CASSTGTGSEQYF